This paragraph reports one T cell receptor (beta chain). Its antigen is still unknown. No qualities accompany the bases; no much larger clone lies one base away. This sample is drawn from a study of OX40 agonist ivuxolimab in advanced cancers. Concerning the study at large: Ivuxolimab was an agonistic, fully human IgG2 monoclonal antibody directed against OX40 (CD134), a costimulatory receptor. Three dose-escalation patients achieved partial responses, one with hepatocellular carcinoma and two with cutaneous melanoma. Prior anti-PD-1, anti-PD-L1 or anti-CTLA-4 therapy was permitted, and 30% to 45% of dose-escalation patients had received checkpoint inhibitors. The paper describes the monotherapy dose-escalation part (N of about 54 patients) of the phase I trial of ivuxolimab. Of the approximately 50 patients in dose escalation, about 20 had hepatocellular carcinoma, about 15 had melanoma, 9 had renal cell carcinoma and 9 had head and neck cancer. Intravenous ivuxolimab was administered to patients every 2 weeks at six dose levels: 0.01, 0.1, 0.3, 1.5, 3 and 10 mg/kg. Peripheral TCRbeta sequencing aimed to test whether ivuxolimab altered TCR sequence diversity and caused clonal T-cell expansion. The dose-escalation cohort was roughly 83% male with a mean age of about 65 years, ranging from about 23 to 85. The paper's findings and limits, for the study overall: In the 0.1-3.0 mg/kg groups, partial responders were among the patients with the lowest normalized peripheral clonal expansion, particularly in CD8+ T cells. At doses of 0.1 to 3.0 mg/kg, clonal expansion of both CD4+ and CD8+ blood T cells was observed from baseline to week 6. The antigen specificity of the clonally expanded peripheral T cells was not determined. Low levels of normalized T-cell clonal expansion were also seen in some patients who did not respond. After ivuxolimab, more expanded clones were found on average in CD8+ T cells than in CD4+ T cells.

The trial excluded patients who had a history of autoimmune disease or were on systemic immunosuppression. Peripheral blood for TCR sequencing was collected from all dose cohorts at baseline, on cycle 4 day 1, and on cycle 7 day 1. The samples were taken from a phase I, first-in-human, multicenter, open-label dose-escalation trial of ivuxolimab. Adults with locally advanced or metastatic head and neck squamous cell, hepatocellular, melanoma or renal cell carcinoma were enrolled in the trial. CD4+ and CD8+ T cells were sorted separately from peripheral blood before TCR sequencing. Genomic DNA was extracted from sorted cells for sequencing of the TCRbeta CDR3 region. TCRbeta CDR3 regions were sequenced using the immunoSEQ Assay. In its TCRdb copy, this immuneACCESS table keeps in-frame sequences only and misses some clones. Where compared with another copy, unresolved V genes explain less than half of these, and the others have no known cause. Recorded for this sample are roughly 92,000 clones; around 90% of them occurred a single time. The ten most abundant clones make up about 0.89% of the sample.

The TCR was taken from an adult with an advanced solid tumor such as melanoma, head and neck, liver or kidney cancer. The sample in question was CD4+ or CD8+ T cells sorted from blood, obtained in a trial of the OX40 agonist ivuxolimab.

The DNA sequence is TGTGCCACCAGCAGCCCTACCGGGACGGCTAACTATGGCTACACCTTC. This sequence encodes CATSSPTGTANYGYTF. The chain uses TRBV15 and TRBJ1-2, and the D gene may be TRBD1, 5 bases matching. From the cysteine through the phenylalanine, the CDR3 covers 16 amino acids. The only DNA kept is the CDR3, 48 bases in frame from the first base. A distance of 14 bases separates the germline ends of V and J, which lose 3 bases and 0 bases respectively. Looking up the germline V gene (reference sequence) yields CDR1 LNHNV and CDR2 YYDKDF.